The 17 T cell receptor beta chains presented below share a single source sample, sequenced in a study of Ad26.COV2.S vaccination and SARS-CoV-2 variants. Treatment in this sample: some 20 received Ad26.COV2.S at low or high dose, single or two shots; 5 received placebo; per-sample allocation not given. The samples were gathered on day 63 after the first injection of vaccine or placebo. Data came from immunoSEQ multiplex PCR; TCRdb stores just in-frame clones and leaves some out. This sample has about 480,000 clones, with roughly nine tenths found just once. The specimen was peripheral blood, collected in a trial of Ad26.COV2.S vaccine versus placebo. These receptors all stem from a person aged 18-65 years who received the Ad26.COV2.S COVID-19 vaccine or a placebo.

The gene calls are TRBV6-6 and TRBJ1-1, with TRBD1 matching over 12 bases. The CDR3 has 16 amino acids. The germline gives CDR1 MNHNY, CDR2 SVGAGI (reference sequence). V trimming: 6 bases; J trimming: 7 bases; junction bases outside the gene matches: 12. The CDR3 DNA follows: TGTGCCAGCAGACATACCGGGACAGGGGGCCAGGGTGAAGCTTTCTTT. This sequence encodes CASRHTGTGGQGEAFF.

The chain carries TRBV28 and TRBJ1-5; D unclear. CDR1 and CDR2 from the germline V gene are MDHEN and SYDVKM. CDR3 length: 13 residues. Trimming took 7 bases from V and 6 from J, leaving 13 bases between them. CDR3: CASMDPVGQPQHF. In nucleotides, the CDR3 is TGTGCCAGCATGGACCCTGTTGGTCAGCCCCAGCATTTT. Full variable domain (remainder filled in from reference TRBV28 and TRBJ1-5): DVKVTQSSRYLVKRTGEKVFLECVQDMDHENMFWYRQDPGLGLRLIYFSYDVKMKEKGDIPEGYSVSREKKERFSLILESASTNQTSMYLCASMDPVGQPQHFGDGTRLSIL.

V usage is TRBV7-2 and J usage is TRBJ2-3; unclear D gene. CDR3 size: 14 residues. V was cut by 2 bases and J by 2 bases, with 8 bases left in between. The germline V gene has CDR1 SGHTA and CDR2 FQGNSA. DNA for the CDR3: TGTGCCAGCAGCTTATGGGTGGACACAGATACGCAGTATTTT. It yields the protein CASSLWVDTDTQYF.

The chain uses TRBV6-5 and TRBJ1-1, with 8 bases lining up with TRBD1. This CDR3 has 13 residues. After removal of 6 bases from V and 10 bases from J, the junction contained 10 bases not matched to a gene. CDR1 MNHEY and CDR2 SVGAGI come from the germline V gene. CDR3 nucleotides: TGTGCCAGCAGGGAGGGACAGGTTATTGGAGCTTTCTTT. Protein: CASREGQVIGAFF.

The chain employs TRBV27 and TRBJ2-1; perhaps TRBD2 as D (6 bases). The CDR3 extends over 13 amino acids. CDR1 is MNHEY, CDR2 SMNVEV, per germline (reference sequence). The V gene lost 3 bases and the J gene lost 8 bases, with 11 bases spanning the gap. The CDR3 DNA reads as TGTGCCAGCAGTTTTGCGGGAAGAGATGAGCAGTTCTTC. Encoded protein: CASSFAGRDEQFF.

The chain joins TRBV19 to TRBJ1-2; D remains ambiguous. Germline values: CDR1 LNHDA, CDR2 SQIVND (reference sequence). Trimming shortened V by 5 bases and J by 4 bases, and 14 bases separated the two germline ends. The CDR3 is made up of 14 amino acids. CDR3 sequence reads: CASSLASASYGYTF. In DNA, the CDR3 is TGTGCCAGTAGTTTGGCATCCGCTAGCTATGGCTACACCTTC.

The genes are TRBV9 and TRBJ2-2; 7 bases are a match to TRBD2. This CDR3 spans 15 amino acids. J lost 2 bases, V lost 2 bases, and 3 bases had no gene match. Germline V gene lookup returns CDR1 SGDLS and CDR2 YYNGEE. Written as DNA, the CDR3 is TGTGCCAGCAGCGTCTCTAGCGGTAACACCGGGGAGCTGTTTTTT. Translated: CASSVSSGNTGELFF.

The gene calls are TRBV29-1 and TRBJ2-7; possible D gene TRBD1, 6 bases. The CDR3 loop spans 13 amino acids. The V gene lost 6 bases and the J gene lost 5 bases, with 17 bases spanning the gap. CDR1 SQVTM and CDR2 ANQGSEA come from the germline V gene. CDR3: CSVGGQPAHEQYF. The CDR3 region has the DNA TGCAGCGTGGGCGGACAGCCGGCCCACGAGCAGTACTTC.

The rearrangement uses TRBV7-3 and TRBJ1-1; the match to TRBD1 covers 7 bases. V shed 4 bases, J shed 4 bases, and the junction held 9 bases outside the gene matches. This CDR3 spans 15 amino acids. The germline CDR1 and CDR2 sequences are SGHTA and FQGTGA. The chain's CDR3 is CASSSLDRQLTEAFF. CDR3 DNA: TGTGCCAGCAGCTCTCTGGACAGGCAGCTCACTGAAGCTTTCTTT.

The rearrangement joins TRBV7-8 to TRBJ1-3; 7 bases agree with TRBD1. Per germline, CDR1 SGHVS and CDR2 FQNEAQ. The CDR3 extends over 15 amino acids. The trim removed 4 bases at V and 2 bases at J, leaving 5 bases unmatched. Here the CDR3 reads CASSSLDRAGNTIYF. The CDR3 DNA reads as TGTGCCAGCAGCTCCCTAGACAGGGCTGGAAACACCATATATTTT. Supplemented by reference TRBV7-8 and TRBJ1-3, the full variable domain reads GAGVSQSPRYKVAKRGQDVALRCDPISGHVSLFWYQQALGQGPEFLTYFQNEAQLDKSGLPSDRFFAERPEGSVSTLKIQRTQQEDSAVYLCASSSLDRAGNTIYFGEGSWLTVV.

The V call is TRBV24-1, the J call TRBJ2-7; 11 bases map to TRBD2. Trimming took 5 bases from V and 3 from J; bases not matched to a gene: 5. CDR1 and CDR2 from the germline V gene are KGHDR and SFDVKD. There are 15 residues in the CDR3. The CDR3 bases are TGTGCCACCAGTGTTAACGGACTAGCGGGCTACGAGCAGTACTTC. Translation gives CATSVNGLAGYEQYF.

The rearrangement joins TRBV23-1 to TRBJ1-2; possible D gene TRBD1, 5 bases. TRBV23-1 is designated an ORF whose function remains uncertain. The CDR3 is 17 amino acids. V lost 3 bases and J lost 4, with 21 bases in between. The CDR3 reads CASSHGVLVAGPYGYTF. CDR3 DNA: TGCGCCAGCAGTCATGGTGTTCTAGTTGCAGGGCCCTATGGCTACACCTTC.

This clone came up a few times. J is TRBJ1-6 and V is TRBV7-2; 9 positions match TRBD1. Looked up from germline, CDR1 is SGHTA and CDR2 is FQGNSA. J gave up 10 bases and V 3 bases, and 10 bases lay outside the gene matches. CDR3 size: 16 residues. The CDR3 loop reads CASSLGVGTGMSPLHF. DNA for the CDR3: TGTGCCAGCAGCTTGGGGGTCGGGACAGGGATGTCACCCCTCCACTTT.

This clone appeared a few times. V and J are TRBV27 and TRBJ1-6; 7 nucleotides align to TRBD1. J lost 5 bases, V lost 4 bases, and 5 bases had no gene match. This CDR3 contains 15 residues. Germline lookup yields CDR1 MNHEY and CDR2 SMNVEV (reference sequence). The CDR3 DNA is TGTGCCAGCAGTTCGTCCGGGACAGATAATTCACCCCTCCACTTT. Translation gives CASSSSGTDNSPLHF.

This sequence joins TRBV2 and TRBJ2-1; TRBD2 aligns across 10 bases. Germline CDR1 and CDR2: SNHLY and FYNNEI. The V segment lost 4 bases and the J segment 8 bases; nucleotides outside the gene matches: 11. The CDR3 runs to 16 residues. This CDR3 is CASSGVRLAGVDEQFF. DNA of the CDR3: TGTGCCAGCAGTGGAGTCCGCCTAGCGGGAGTGGATGAGCAGTTCTTC.

V and J are TRBV18 and TRBJ1-1, with no clear D. The V gene's germline CDR1 is KGHSH and CDR2 LQKENI. There are 15 residues in the CDR3. The ends were cut back, 2 bases at V and 1 base at J, with 11 bases in the middle. The CDR3 is CASSPIRPQNTEAFF. As DNA, the CDR3 is TGTGCCAGCTCACCAATACGGCCACAGAACACTGAAGCTTTCTTT. Supplemented by reference TRBV18 and TRBJ1-1, the full variable domain reads NAGVMQNPRHLVRRRGQEARLRCSPMKGHSHVYWYRQLPEEGLKFMVYLQKENIIDESGMPKERFSAEFPKEGPSILRIQQVVRGDSAAYFCASSPIRPQNTEAFFGQGTRLTVV.

The chain recombines TRBV28 with TRBJ1-5; 10 bases agree with TRBD1. CDR3 length: 15 residues. J gave up 6 bases and V 5 bases, and 7 bases lay outside the gene matches. Germline CDR1 MDHEN, CDR2 SYDVKM. For the CDR3, the DNA is TGTGCCAGCAGTCGTGACAGGGGGCTCACTCAGCCCCAGCATTTT. Amino acids: CASSRDRGLTQPQHF.